These 15 T cell receptor beta chains originate from one sample sequenced in a study of T cells expressing NK-cell markers. TCRdb reprocessed the 5' RACE reads and stores each CDR3 protein as one record, lacking DNA. The sample table includes 300,000 to 500,000 distinct CDR3 sequences. Sequences were obtained from blood T cells: a sorted CD56 or NKG2C T cell subset, CD4+ or CD8+ T cells, or bulk PBMC T cells (not recorded which). The receptor set was obtained from a woman in her forties or fifties in good health.

The rearrangement links TRBV15 to TRBJ2-1. CDR1 and CDR2 from the germline V gene are LNHNV and YYDKDF (reference sequence). The CDR3 covers 11 residues. Here the CDR3 reads CATSRGNEQFF. The full variable domain, with the rest looked up from reference TRBV15 and TRBJ2-1, is DAMVIQNPRYQVTQFGKPVTLSCSQTLNHNVMYWYQQKSSQAPKLLFHYYDKDFNNEADTPDNFQSRRPNTSFCFLDIRSPGLGDTAMYLCATSRGNEQFFGPGTRLTVL.

This chain uses TRBV6-1 with TRBJ2-1. The CDR3 is made up of 15 amino acids. CDR1 and CDR2 from the germline V gene are MNHNS and SASEGT. CDR3: CASNEASVGRDEQFF.

J is TRBJ1-2 and V is TRBV9; the D call from TCRdb, TRBD1, cannot be confirmed without DNA. The CDR3 totals 16 residues. The germline V gene has CDR1 SGDLS and CDR2 YYNGEE. CDR3 in amino acids: CASSVAAGAGNYGYTF.

The rearrangement joins TRBV20-1 to TRBJ2-2; there is no DNA to check the TCRdb D call of TRBD1. CDR3 size: 14 residues. CDR1 is DFQATT, CDR2 SNEGSKA, per germline (reference sequence). The CDR3 reads CSASGYPGTGELFF.

The J gene is TRBJ2-3, the V gene TRBV12-3 or TRBV12-4. The CDR3 is made up of 13 amino acids. This CDR3 is CASSFQEPDTQYF.

The chain uses TRBV3-1 and TRBJ2-3; as DNA is missing, the TRBD2 call by TCRdb cannot be tested. The CDR3 extends over 15 amino acids. Germline CDR1 is LGHDT and CDR2 is YNNKEL (reference sequence). The CDR3 sequence is CASSQRGPNTDTQYF.

The gene calls are TRBV21-1 and TRBJ1-5. TRBV21-1 is a listed pseudogene. The CDR3 loop spans 15 amino acids. CDR3: CASSKVKGYDQPQHF.

The chain joins TRBV5-1 to TRBJ1-1. Germline V lookup: CDR1 SGHRS, CDR2 YFSETQ. This CDR3 region has 17 residues. CDR3 sequence reads: CASSNMVHSLENTEAFF.

The V and J genes are TRBV10-3 and TRBJ2-6; TCRdb's D gene call, TRBD2, goes unchecked for lack of DNA. This CDR3 has 17 residues. In germline, CDR1 is ENHRY, CDR2 SYGVKD. The CDR3 is CATLPLAGASGANVLTF.

The J gene is TRBJ2-1, the V gene TRBV11-3; TCRdb outputs TRBD1, but without DNA this stays unchecked. Germline CDR1 is SGHNT and CDR2 is YENEEA. This CDR3 spans 16 amino acids. This chain's CDR3 is CASSLVLTGEYNEQFF.

This sequence joins TRBV3-1 and TRBJ2-3; TCRdb's assignment of TRBD2 cannot be checked, as there is no DNA. This CDR3 is built from 14 residues. Germline CDR1 reads LGHDT; CDR2 reads YNNKEL (reference sequence). The CDR3 loop is CASSPGLLTDTQYF.

CDR3: CATWTSGVLEQFF. The chain recombines TRBV7-9 with TRBJ2-1; TCRdb's assignment of TRBD2 cannot be checked, as there is no DNA. The germline gives CDR1 SEHNR, CDR2 FQNEAQ (reference sequence). The CDR3 sequence is 13 residues long.

The V and J genes are TRBV7-6 and TRBJ2-2. Per the germline V gene, CDR1 is SGHVS and CDR2 is FNYEAQ. The CDR3 sequence is 15 residues long. The CDR3 reads CASSSNAANTGELFF. The full variable domain, rest sourced from reference TRBV7-6 and TRBJ2-2, is GAGVSQSPRYKVTKRGQDVALRCDPISGHVSLYWYRQALGQGPEFLTYFNYEAQQDKSGLPNDRFSAERPEGSISTLTIQRTEQRDSAMYRCASSSNAANTGELFFGEGSRLTVL.

The chain recombines TRBV6-6 with TRBJ2-3; the D call of TRBD2 rests on TCRdb alone, since no DNA is present to check it. Germline V gene lookup returns CDR1 MNHNY and CDR2 SVGAGI (reference sequence). The CDR3 is made up of 16 amino acids. The CDR3 protein is CASSYSRGWRTDTQYF.

J is TRBJ2-2 and V is TRBV10-2. CDR1 and CDR2 (germline): WSHSY, SAAADI. The CDR3 runs to 15 residues. CDR3 loop: CASSLLVAQGGELFF.